This TCR beta chain emerged from a study of identical twins (dated by TCRdb to the mid-2010s). Regarding the study in general: The study deep-sequenced TCR alpha and beta repertoires from monozygotic twins, unrelated adults of various ages and cord blood to test whether fetal clonotypes persist. To rule out contamination, replicate twin experiments were performed at different times with different library preparation protocols.

The library was built by means of 5' RACE. Sequencing instrument: Illumina HiSeq 2000. A universal primer binding site was added through template switching, and the final cDNA carried a unique molecular identifier so that TCR cDNA molecules could be counted accurately. Specific primers in the conserved constant-segment region were used to synthesize first-strand cDNA for TCR alpha and beta chains. To control for contamination, each cDNA library was double barcoded with a SMART-Mk sample barcode plus Illumina barcodes. Two successive PCR steps introduced TruSeq adapter sequences along with Illumina sample barcodes. Sequencing of the TCR alpha and beta cDNA libraries was done on the Illumina HiSeq platform using custom primers. The original pipeline was this. MiGEC processed the raw reads to extract unique molecular identifiers, while MiXCR was used to determine the CDR3 positions. For each individual, recombination models were inferred using an EM algorithm with the repgenHMM and IGoR tools. The analysis of shared clonotypes was done with the tcR package in R, with sharing normalized by the product of cloneset sizes. To study raw recombination free of thymic and clonal selection effects, out-of-frame nonproductive sequences were analyzed. In-frame beta chains were kept once TCRdb had trimmed the public reads at Q25 with fastp and called clones with MiXCR. Here each entry gathers all rows of one CDR3 protein and keeps the most common genes and DNA. The V and J calls here are based on TCRdb, not the publication. The sample table records 600,000 to 700,000 distinct CDR3 sequences; approximately 21% of these occur just once. 4.3% of the sample comes from the top ten.

In the case of this clonotype: Its antigen is currently not known. Base qualities were left out, and no much larger clone turns up one base away.

Every donor in the study was a healthy Caucasian. Three pairs of female monozygotic twins, all aged about 18 to 30 years, made up the twin cohort. Peripheral blood mononuclear cells were used as the source from which RNA for TCR libraries was isolated. The CDR3 runs 13 amino acids, cysteine and phenylalanine included. Just the 39-base CDR3 DNA is kept, in frame starting at base 1. V loses 4 bases, J loses 0 bases, and the germline ends lie 9 bases apart. The germline V gene (reference sequence) sets CDR1 to GTSNPN and CDR2 to SVGIG. Results and caveats for the whole study, not just this receptor: Zero-insertion analyses could be partly confounded by invariant T cells such as MAIT and iNKT, although diverse VJ usage argued against such confounding for most clonotypes. Abundant cord blood beta clonotypes had fewer insertions, young adult naive repertoires showed a similar but weaker trend, and memory repertoires showed no such trend. Recombination models systematically underestimated out-of-frame TCR alpha sharing in monozygotic twins but agreed with sharing between unrelated individuals. Compared with coincidental sharing between unrelated individuals, out-of-frame TCR alpha sequences shared between twins had an excess of sequences with low generation probability. Conclusions relied on cross-sectional statistical analysis, since the same donors could not be followed over many years. The excess sharing between twins in beta out-of-frame sequences was weaker because fewer shared sequences reduced the signal-to-noise ratio.

These data also featured in a second study, about T cells expressing NK-cell markers. Taken from the second paper: TCR beta-chain repertoires were profiled in sorted CD3+CD56+NKG2C+, CD3+CD56+NKG2C- and CD3+CD56-NKG2C+ T-cell subsets from about 8 donors. Of the eight sequenced donors, seven were found to be HCMV-seropositive and one was found to be HCMV-seronegative. To restrict sorting to alphabetaTCR-expressing T cells, an anti-gammadeltaTCR antibody was added in several experiments. In six donors, the dominant CD3+CD56+NKG2C+ clonotypes ranked among the top 10 CD8+ clonotypes, making up roughly 1.0-8% of CD8+ T cells. Those dominant clonotypes were again the most abundant among CD3+CD56-NKG2C+ cells in a handful of donors, at roughly 25-60.1%. Whether the expanded NKG2C-expressing T cell clones were specific for HCMV antigens was left unclear. All eight donors whose samples were sequenced were randomly selected healthy volunteers, three of them men and five women. HCMV serostatus was determined by detecting HCMV-specific IgG in serum with a commercial ELISA kit. For over 5 donors, bulk peripheral blood T-cell repertoires were also sequenced from unsorted PBMC. MIGEC was used to demultiplex reads and group the reads by UMI, and MiTCR was used to assemble and quantify clonotypes. To exclude erroneous sequences, any TCR cDNA sequence not supported by at least two reads was discarded. The tcR package was used for downstream repertoire analysis, and clonotypes were matched between fractions using CDR3 nucleotide sequence together with V segment. Antigen specificity was annotated against VDJdb with VDJmatch, allowing one amino acid substitution in CDR3.

The material sequenced was PBMCs. This chain is built from TRBV30 and TRBJ2-5; the D segment cannot be called with confidence. The receptor comes from a woman under 30 in good health. For the CDR3, the sequence is CAWKDGYQETQYF. The DNA is as follows: TGTGCCTGGAAGGACGGATACCAAGAGACCCAGTACTTC.